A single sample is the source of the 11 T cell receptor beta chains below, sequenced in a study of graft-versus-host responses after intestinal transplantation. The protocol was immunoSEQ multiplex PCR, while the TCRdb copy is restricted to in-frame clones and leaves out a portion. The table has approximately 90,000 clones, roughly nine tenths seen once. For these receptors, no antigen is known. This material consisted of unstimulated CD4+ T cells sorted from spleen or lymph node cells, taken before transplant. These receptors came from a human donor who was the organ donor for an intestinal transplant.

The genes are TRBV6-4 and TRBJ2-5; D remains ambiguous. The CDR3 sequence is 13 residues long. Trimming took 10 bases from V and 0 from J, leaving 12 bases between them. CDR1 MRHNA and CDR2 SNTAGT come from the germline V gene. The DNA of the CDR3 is TGTGCCATGCCGAGACTGAACCAAGAGACCCAGTACTTC. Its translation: CAMPRLNQETQYF.

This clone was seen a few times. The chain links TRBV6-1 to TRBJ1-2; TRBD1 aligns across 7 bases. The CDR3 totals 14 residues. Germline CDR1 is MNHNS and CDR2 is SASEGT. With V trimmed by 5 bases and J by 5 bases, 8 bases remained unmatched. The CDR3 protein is CASSTNRGRYGYTF. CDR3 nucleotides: TGTGCCAGCAGTACCAACAGGGGCCGTTATGGCTACACCTTC.

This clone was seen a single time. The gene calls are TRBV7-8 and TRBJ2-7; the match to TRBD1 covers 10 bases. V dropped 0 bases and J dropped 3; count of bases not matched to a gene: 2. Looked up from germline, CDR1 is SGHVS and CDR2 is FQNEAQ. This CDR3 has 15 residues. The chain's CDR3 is CASSLARTGGYEQYF. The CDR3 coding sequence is TGTGCCAGCAGCTTAGCAAGGACAGGGGGCTACGAGCAGTACTTC.

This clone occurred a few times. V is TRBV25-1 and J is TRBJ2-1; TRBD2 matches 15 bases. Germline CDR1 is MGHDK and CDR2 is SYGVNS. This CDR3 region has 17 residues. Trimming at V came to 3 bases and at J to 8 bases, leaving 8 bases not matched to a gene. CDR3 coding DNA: TGTGCCAGCAGTGATGGACTAGCGGGAGGGTTTAGGGATGAGCAGTTCTTC. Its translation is CASSDGLAGGFRDEQFF.

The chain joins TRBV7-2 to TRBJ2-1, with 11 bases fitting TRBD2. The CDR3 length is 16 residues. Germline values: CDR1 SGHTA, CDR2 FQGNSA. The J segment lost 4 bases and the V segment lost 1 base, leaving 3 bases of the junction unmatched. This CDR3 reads CASSLGLAGGYNEQFF. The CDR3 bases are TGTGCCAGCAGCTTAGGGCTAGCGGGAGGTTACAATGAGCAGTTCTTC.

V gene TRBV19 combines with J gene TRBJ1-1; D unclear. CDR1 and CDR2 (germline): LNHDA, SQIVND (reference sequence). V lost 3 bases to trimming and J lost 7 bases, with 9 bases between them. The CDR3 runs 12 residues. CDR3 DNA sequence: TGTGCCAGTAGTATGAGACTTAATGAAGCTTTCTTT. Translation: CASSMRLNEAFF.

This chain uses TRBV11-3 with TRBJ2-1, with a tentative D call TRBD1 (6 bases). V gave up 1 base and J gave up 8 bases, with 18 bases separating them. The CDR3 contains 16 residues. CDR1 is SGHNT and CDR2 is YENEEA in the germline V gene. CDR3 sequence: CASSLVAEANRDEQFF. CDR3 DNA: TGTGCCAGCAGCTTAGTCGCGGAGGCCAACAGGGATGAGCAGTTCTTC.

The CDR3 spells CASITARGYEQYF. The CDR3 coding sequence is TGTGCCAGCATTACGGCCAGAGGATACGAGCAGTACTTC. The chain carries TRBV6-1 and TRBJ2-7, with D hard to call. The CDR3 has 13 amino acids. V was shortened by 7 bases and J by 4 bases, with 14 bases between the two germline ends. The germline gives CDR1 MNHNS, CDR2 SASEGT.

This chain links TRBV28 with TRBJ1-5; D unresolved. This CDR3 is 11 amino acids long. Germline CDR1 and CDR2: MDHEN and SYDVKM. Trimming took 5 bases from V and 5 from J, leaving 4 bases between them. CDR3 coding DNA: TGTGCCAGCAGTCCGGATCAGCCCCAGCATTTT. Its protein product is CASSPDQPQHF.

For the CDR3, the DNA is TGCGCCAGCAGCCCCCTTGAAGCGGCGGGCAGGTACTTC. It translates to CASSPLEAAGRYF. The chain links TRBV5-1 to TRBJ2-7, with a weak D call TRBD2 (5 bases). Between the trimmed V and J ends, which lost 4 bases and 12 bases, there was a span of 20 bases. The germline CDR1 and CDR2 sequences are SGHRS and YFSETQ. This CDR3 spans 13 amino acids.

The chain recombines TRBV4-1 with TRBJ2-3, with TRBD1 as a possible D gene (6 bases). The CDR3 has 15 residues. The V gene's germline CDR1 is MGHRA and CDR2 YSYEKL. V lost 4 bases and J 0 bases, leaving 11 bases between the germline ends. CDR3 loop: CASSLERGSTDTQYF. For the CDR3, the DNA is TGCGCCAGCAGCCTGGAGAGGGGGAGCACAGATACGCAGTATTTT.